A single sample gave rise to the 14 T cell receptor beta chains below, sequenced in a study of breast tumors, draining lymph nodes, adjacent tissues. Breast cancer patients provided tissue from their axillary draining lymph nodes. Each CDR3 protein is one row after TCRdb ran MiXCR on the multiplex PCR reads. The data contain roughly 100,000 distinct CDR3 sequences, about 31% of them singletons. Sequenced input: axillary lymph node tissue. The source of these receptors is a female donor with breast cancer. Some clones in this sample may be carry-over from other donors' samples.

This clonotype was detected many times. The V call is TRBV12-3 or TRBV12-4, the J call TRBJ1-2; D unresolved. The CDR3 length is 13 residues. V was shortened by 2 bases and J by 4 bases, with 8 bases between the two germline ends. DNA of the CDR3: TGTGCCAGCAGTTTAAGCGATATCTATGGCTACACCTTC. It codes for CASSLSDIYGYTF.

This clonotype has a count of ten or more. The rearrangement uses TRBV7-2 and TRBJ1-2, with 10 bases identical to TRBD1. After removal of 6 bases from V and 5 bases from J, the junction contained 9 bases not matched to a gene. The germline gives CDR1 SGHTA, CDR2 FQGNSA. This CDR3 has 15 residues. DNA of the CDR3: TGTGCCAGCAGTAACCGACAGGGGGCATGGTATGGCTACACCTTC. Translated, it gives CASSNRQGAWYGYTF.

This clonotype has at least ten counts. The rearrangement joins TRBV20-1 to TRBJ1-5, with D possibly matching TRBD1 (5 bases). The CDR3 is 19 residues long. Looked up from germline, CDR1 is DFQATT and CDR2 is SNEGSKA (reference sequence). V shed 0 bases and J shed 0 bases, with 21 bases lying between them. In DNA, the CDR3 is TGCAGTGCTAGAGAGGGACGCGGTAACCACGATTATAGCAATCAGCCCCAGCATTTT. Its protein is CSAREGRGNHDYSNQPQHF.

This clonotype was detected many times. The chain recombines TRBV29-1 with TRBJ2-7, with a tentative D call TRBD1 (5 bases). Trimming removed 5 bases at V and 5 bases at J, with 10 bases between. Germline loops: CDR1 SQVTM, CDR2 ANQGSEA. This CDR3 contains 11 residues. Here the CDR3 DNA reads TGCAGCGTTTCACAGGCGAACGAGCAGTACTTC. It specifies CSVSQANEQYF.

This clonotype was counted many times. One junction end does not reproduce the germline sequence, and a read error may be involved. This chain joins TRBV12-3 or TRBV12-4 and TRBJ2-6; D remains ambiguous. The CDR3 is made up of 14 amino acids. CDR3 protein: CASTLFSGANVLTF. In DNA form, the CDR3 reads TGTGCCAGCACTTTATTCTCTGGGGCCAACGTCCTGACTTTC.

The chain carries TRBV28 and TRBJ1-1, with 8 bases that match TRBD1. The CDR3 loop spans 14 amino acids. The J segment lost 1 base and the V segment lost 5 bases, leaving 3 bases of the junction unmatched. CDR1 is MDHEN, CDR2 SYDVKM, per germline. The CDR3 spells CASSPGGSNTEAFF. The CDR3 bases are TGTGCCAGCAGTCCAGGGGGCTCGAACACTGAAGCTTTCTTT.

This clonotype was observed many times. The rearrangement links TRBV20-1 to TRBJ1-5; D is ambiguous. Germline CDR1 reads DFQATT; CDR2 reads SNEGSKA (reference sequence). Trimming removed 3 bases from V and 4 bases from J, with 10 bases in between. The CDR3 is 13 residues long. In nucleotides, the CDR3 is TGCAGTGCTAGTAAGGGAGTGAATCAGCCCCAGCATTTT. Translation: CSASKGVNQPQHF.

This clonotype was seen ten or more times. The chain carries TRBV19 and TRBJ2-3, with no clear D. V dropped 7 bases and J dropped 2 bases, with 13 bases sitting between them. The CDR3 loop spans 14 amino acids. Germline V gene sequence: CDR1 LNHDA, CDR2 SQIVND (reference sequence). CDR3 in amino acids: CASKTQTTTDTQYF. The CDR3 bases are TGTGCCAGTAAAACCCAGACAACCACAGATACGCAGTATTTT.

This clonotype has only a few counts. The J gene is TRBJ1-5, the V gene TRBV19; D might be TRBD1 (5 bases). Trimming cost V 3 bases and J 5 bases, with 14 bases left between them. This CDR3 is 15 amino acids long. Germline V lookup: CDR1 LNHDA, CDR2 SQIVND (reference sequence). The CDR3 sequence is CASSIGGAAHQPQHF. CDR3 DNA sequence: TGTGCCAGTAGTATTGGTGGGGCAGCCCATCAGCCCCAGCATTTT.

This clonotype was seen many times. One end of the junction does not line up with germline, which may come from a read error. The J gene is TRBJ2-7, the V gene TRBV6-2 or TRBV6-3; TRBD1 is a possible D gene (6 bases). The CDR3 totals 18 residues. Germline V lookup: CDR1 MNHEY, CDR2 SVGEGT. The CDR3 sequence is CASSHSRAGTTPDYEQYF. The CDR3, as DNA: TGTGCCAGCAGTCACTCGCGTGCCGGGACAACACCTGATTACGAGCAGTACTTC.

This clonotype was observed many times. The chain recombines TRBV5-1 with TRBJ2-1; 7 bases fit TRBD2. Germline V gives CDR1 SGHRS, CDR2 YFSETQ. The CDR3 is 14 amino acids. Unmatched junction bases numbered 3, after V lost 4 bases and J lost 2 bases. The CDR3 reads CASSPTSPYNEQFF. The DNA for the CDR3 is TGCGCCAGCAGCCCGACTAGCCCCTACAATGAGCAGTTCTTC.

This clonotype has at least ten counts. The V gene is TRBV7-3, the J gene TRBJ2-1, with 14 positions matching TRBD2. Trimming took 6 bases from V and 5 from J; bases not matched to a gene: 0. The CDR3 is 14 residues long. The germline V gene has CDR1 SGHTA and CDR2 FQGTGA. The CDR3: CASRTSGGDNEQFF. CDR3 nucleotide sequence: TGTGCCAGCAGGACTAGCGGGGGGGACAATGAGCAGTTCTTC.

This clonotype came up many times. The chain couples TRBV7-3 to TRBJ2-5; 8 nucleotides match TRBD1. Germline V gives CDR1 SGHTA, CDR2 FQGTGA. The CDR3 extends over 15 amino acids. J lost 4 bases, V lost 4 bases, and 8 bases had no gene match. CDR3 residues: CASSSLGQGTETQYF. As DNA, the CDR3 is TGTGCCAGCAGCTCCCTCGGACAGGGTACAGAGACCCAGTACTTC.

In its sample, this clonotype was seen many times. The V and J genes are TRBV12-3 or TRBV12-4 and TRBJ2-5; D is unclear. Trimming shortened V by 3 bases and J by 0 bases, and 8 bases separated the two germline ends. CDR3 size: 14 residues. The CDR3 is CASSFTPYQETQYF. The CDR3 bases are TGTGCCAGCAGTTTCACACCGTACCAAGAGACCCAGTACTTC.